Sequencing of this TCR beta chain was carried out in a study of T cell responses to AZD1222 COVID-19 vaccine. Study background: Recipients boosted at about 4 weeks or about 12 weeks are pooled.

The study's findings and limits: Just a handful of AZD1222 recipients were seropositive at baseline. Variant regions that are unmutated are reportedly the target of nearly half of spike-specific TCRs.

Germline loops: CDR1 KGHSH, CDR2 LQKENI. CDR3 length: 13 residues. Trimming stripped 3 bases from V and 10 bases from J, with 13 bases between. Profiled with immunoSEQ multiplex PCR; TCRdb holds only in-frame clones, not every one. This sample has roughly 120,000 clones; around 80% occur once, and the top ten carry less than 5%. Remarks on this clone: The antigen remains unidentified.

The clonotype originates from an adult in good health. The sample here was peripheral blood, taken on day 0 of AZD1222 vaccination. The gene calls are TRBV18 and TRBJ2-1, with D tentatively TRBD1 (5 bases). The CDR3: CASSPEQVMEQFF. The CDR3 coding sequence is TGTGCCAGCTCACCGGAACAGGTAATGGAGCAGTTCTTC. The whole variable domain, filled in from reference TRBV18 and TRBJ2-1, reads NAGVMQNPRHLVRRRGQEARLRCSPMKGHSHVYWYRQLPEEGLKFMVYLQKENIIDESGMPKERFSAEFPKEGPSILRIQQVVRGDSAAYFCASSPEQVMEQFFGPGTRLTVL.